This TCR beta chain was obtained from a study of blood T cell repertoires in COVID-19. Study in general: From the United States, Italy and Spain came samples of acute and convalescent COVID-19. The cDNA or gDNA used as material had been derived from T cells, B-cell-depleted T cells, or PBMCs.

This CDR3 region has 13 residues. Trimming pared 6 bases from V and 4 bases from J, leaving 10 bases between. The germline CDR1 and CDR2 sequences are MNHEY and SVGAGI. How the authors handled the data: It was from reference gene primer amplification that nucleated cell counts were estimated. Assay used: immunoSEQ multiplex PCR; TCRdb lists only in-frame clones, some missing. That table is the source of V, J and clone size, and D and trimming were worked out from the DNA. The sample holds around 140,000 clones, approximately 89% seen once. The sample was peripheral blood. The source of this sequence is a woman in her forties or fifties with acute or convalescent COVID-19. The chain uses TRBV6-5 and TRBJ2-1; D is possibly TRBD1 (5 bases). In DNA, the CDR3 is TGTGCCAGCAGACGGACACCGTACAATGAGCAGTTCTTC. Its translation: CASRRTPYNEQFF.